This TCR beta chain is drawn from a study of CD8 T cells in Susac syndrome. Overall study results and limits: The study conceded that relatively few individuals underwent its TCR sequencing and HLA analysis.

Regarding this clonotype: Its target is not known.

From blood CD8+ and CD4+ T cells, the TCR beta chain was sequenced. The TEMRA cells underwent FACS enrichment, while the CD8+ and CD4+ T cells underwent negative isolation. An input of roughly 0.5 to 1 ug of RNA was subjected to reverse transcription using random hexamers. TCRdb re-analysed the immunoSEQ multiplex PCR reads in MiXCR, keeping a single row per CDR3 protein. The table lists hundreds of thousands of distinct CDR3 sequences, 93% of them singletons. Material for sequencing was CD4+ T cells from PBMCs. The source is a human donor with multiple sclerosis.

CDR3 region: CASRRGPSSYEQYF. The CDR3 DNA reads TGTGCCAGCCGGCGGGGGCCAAGCTCCTACGAGCAGTACTTC. The V call is TRBV7-2, the J call TRBJ2-7; a weak D match, TRBD2 (7 bases). V lost 8 bases and J 0 bases, leaving 14 bases between the germline ends. The CDR3 runs to 14 residues. Germline assignment: CDR1 SGHTA and CDR2 FQGNSA.